This TCR beta chain was profiled in a study of blood T cell repertoires in COVID-19. About the study: Sites in the United States, Italy and Spain provided acute and convalescent COVID-19 samples.

TCRdb's table, derived via immunoSEQ multiplex PCR, lists solely in-frame clones and lacks some. This table holds around 300,000 clones, around nine tenths found once. This CDR3 comprises 12 residues. The V end lost 5 bases, the J end lost 4 bases, and 8 bases lay between the germline ends. The TCR originated in a woman between 40 and 55 years old who had recovered from COVID-19. Specimen: peripheral blood. This chain uses TRBV12-3 or TRBV12-4 with TRBJ2-5; a weak D match, TRBD1 (6 bases). CDR3 protein: CASSPTGETQYF. CDR3 nucleotide sequence: TGTGCCAGCAGTCCGACAGGAGAGACCCAGTACTTC.